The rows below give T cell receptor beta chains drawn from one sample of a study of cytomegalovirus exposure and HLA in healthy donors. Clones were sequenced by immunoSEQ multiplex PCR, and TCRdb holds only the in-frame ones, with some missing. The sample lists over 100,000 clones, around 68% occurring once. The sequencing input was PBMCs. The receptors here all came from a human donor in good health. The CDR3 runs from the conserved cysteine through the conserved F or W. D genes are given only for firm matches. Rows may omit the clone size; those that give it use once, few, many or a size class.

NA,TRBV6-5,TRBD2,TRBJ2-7,TGTGCCAGCAGACTGGCCGGGACTAGCGCCTACGAGCAGTACTTC,CASRLAGTSAYEQYF
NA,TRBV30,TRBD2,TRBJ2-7,TGTGCCTGGAGTGTAGGGCCCACCCCGGGACTAGCGGGAGTTTTAGGGTTCTACGAGCAGTACTTC,CAWSVGPTPGLAGVLGFYEQYF
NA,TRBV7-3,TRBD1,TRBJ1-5,TGTGCCAGCAGCTTAATGTCGGGGACAGGGGATAGCAATCAGCCCCAGCATTTT,CASSLMSGTGDSNQPQHF
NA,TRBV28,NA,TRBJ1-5,TGTGCCAGCAGCTACAGGGTTCTTATCCCCGCATATAGCAATCAGCCCCAGCATTTT,CASSYRVLIPAYSNQPQHF
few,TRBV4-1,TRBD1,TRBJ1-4,TGCGCCAGCAGCCGGACAGGGATAGTGAGAGAAAAACTGTTTTTT,CASSRTGIVREKLFF
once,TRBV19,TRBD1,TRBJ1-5,TGTGCCAGTAAACGACAGGGAGGCAATCAGCCCCAGCATTTT,CASKRQGGNQPQHF
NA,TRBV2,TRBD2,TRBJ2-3,TGTGCCAGCAGCACCGGGACTAGCGGATTTGGGGACACAGATACGCAGTATTTT,CASSTGTSGFGDTDTQYF
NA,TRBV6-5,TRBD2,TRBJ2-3,TGTGCCGCAGGCGGGGGGAGCACAGATACGCAGTATTTT,CAAGGGSTDTQYF
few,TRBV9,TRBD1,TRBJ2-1,TGTGCCAGCAGCGAAAACAGGGGATTCGGTGAGCAGTTCTTC,CASSENRGFGEQFF
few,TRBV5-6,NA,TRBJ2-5,TGTGCCAGCACGGCGCTAGGAGGGGGCGGCCTTCAAGAGACCCAGTACTTC,CASTALGGGGLQETQYF
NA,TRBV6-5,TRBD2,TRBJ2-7,TGTGCCAGCACCCAAGGGGGACTAGCGGGGCTGCAGTACTTC,CASTQGGLAGLQYF
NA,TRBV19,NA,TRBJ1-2,TGTGCCAGTAGTACTAACAAGGGGCTGGGCGGCTACACCTTC,CASSTNKGLGGYTF
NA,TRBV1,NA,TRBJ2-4,TGCACCAGCAGCCAAGCGGGGGACAGGGGGCTTAGAAACATTCAGTACTTC,CTSSQAGDRGLRNIQYF
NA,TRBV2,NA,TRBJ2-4,TGTGCCAGCAGAGATAGCGGACCGTTTCAGTACTTC,CASRDSGPFQYF
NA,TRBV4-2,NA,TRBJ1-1,TGTGCCAGCAGCCAAGTGTGGCAAACACCTGAAGCTTTCTTT,CASSQVWQTPEAFF
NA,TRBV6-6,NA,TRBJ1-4,TGTGCCAGCAGTTACCGGCAGCCCGAGGAACTGTTTTTT,CASSYRQPEELFF
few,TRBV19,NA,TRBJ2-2,TGTGCCAGTAGAAACGACCTAGCATCGGCCGCGAACACCGGGGAGCTGTTTTTT,CASRNDLASAANTGELFF
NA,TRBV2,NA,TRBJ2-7,TGTGCCAGCAGTGATAGAGACAGCTTCTACGAGCAGTACTTC,CASSDRDSFYEQYF
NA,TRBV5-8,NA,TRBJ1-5,TGTGCCAGCACCCGGGATCGGGGAGAGCCCCAGCATTTT,CASTRDRGEPQHF
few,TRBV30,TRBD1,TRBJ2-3,TGTGCCGGGACAGAGGGAGATACGCAGTATTTT,CAGTEGDTQYF
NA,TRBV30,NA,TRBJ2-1,TGTGCCTGGAGCGAGGCGGTGAACTACAATGAGCAGTTCTTC,CAWSEAVNYNEQFF
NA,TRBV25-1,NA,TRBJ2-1,TGTGCCAGCAGTGGTTGGAGGAGTTCCTACAATGAGCAGTTCTTC,CASSGWRSSYNEQFF
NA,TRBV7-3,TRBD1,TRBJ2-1,TGTGCCAGCAGCTTAACGGGACAGGGATCCAGCAATGAGCAGTTCTTC,CASSLTGQGSSNEQFF
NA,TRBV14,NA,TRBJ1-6,TGTGCCAGCAGCCAGGAGTATAATTCACCCCTCCACTTT,CASSQEYNSPLHF
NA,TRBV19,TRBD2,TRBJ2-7,TGTGCCAGTAGTCCGGGACTAGCGGGACCGGGCGAGCAGTACTTC,CASSPGLAGPGEQYF
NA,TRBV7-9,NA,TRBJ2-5,TGTGCCAGCAGCCCACCGGACCAGGGCCAAGAGACCCAGTACTTC,CASSPPDQGQETQYF
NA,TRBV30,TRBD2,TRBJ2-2,TGTGCCTGGAATGTGAGAGAGCGGGAGGGCCAGGGTAGGACCGGGGAGCTGTTTTTT,CAWNVREREGQGRTGELFF
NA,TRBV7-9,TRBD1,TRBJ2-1,TGTGCCAGCAGCTACACAGGGGCCACCTACAATGAGCAGTTCTTC,CASSYTGATYNEQFF
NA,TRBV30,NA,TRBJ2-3,TGTGCCTGGAGTCGGGGCGGGACCAGCACAGATACGCAGTATTTT,CAWSRGGTSTDTQYF
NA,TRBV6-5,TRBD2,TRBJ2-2,TGTGCCAGCAGTTACCTAGCGGGAGCTAGCACCGGGGAGCTGTTTTTT,CASSYLAGASTGELFF
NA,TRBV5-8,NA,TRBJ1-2,TGTGCCAGCAGCTCGGGCCGGGGGGAGTATAACTATGGCTACACCTTC,CASSSGRGEYNYGYTF
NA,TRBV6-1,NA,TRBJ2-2,TGTGCCAGCAGTGAATTACAGGGTGGCGGGGAGCTGTTTTTT,CASSELQGGGELFF
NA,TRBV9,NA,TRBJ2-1,TGTGCCAGCAGCGTCGAGGCAGCTTCCTACAATGAGCAGTTCTTC,CASSVEAASYNEQFF
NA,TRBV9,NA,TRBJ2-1,TGTGCCAGCAGCGTAGCCGTTAGCTCCTACAATGAGCAGTTCTTC,CASSVAVSSYNEQFF
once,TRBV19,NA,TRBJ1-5,TGTGCCAGTAGTGATCGGAATCAGCCCCAGCATTTT,CASSDRNQPQHF
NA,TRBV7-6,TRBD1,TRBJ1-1,TGTGCCAGCAGCGCGGGACAGGGGGACACTGAAGCTTTCTTT,CASSAGQGDTEAFF
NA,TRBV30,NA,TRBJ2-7,TGTGCCTGGAACTGGGCAGACTCCTACGAGCAGTACTTC,CAWNWADSYEQYF
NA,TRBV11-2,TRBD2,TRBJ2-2,TGTGCCAGCAGCCTTAGCGGGGTATTGGCCGGGGAGCTGTTTTTT,CASSLSGVLAGELFF
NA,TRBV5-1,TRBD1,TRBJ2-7,TGCGCCAGCAGCCCGGGTTATGACAGGGTTTATGAAGAGCAGTACTTC,CASSPGYDRVYEEQYF
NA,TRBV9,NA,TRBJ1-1,TGTGCCAGCAGCGTAGAGGGGATGAACACTGAAGCTTTCTTT,CASSVEGMNTEAFF
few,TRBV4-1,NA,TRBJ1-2,TGCGCCAGCAGCCAAGAAACGACAGTTAGCGGCTACACCTTC,CASSQETTVSGYTF
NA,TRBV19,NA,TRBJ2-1,TGTGCCAGTAGTCCCGATGCCGGGGGTTCCTACAATGAGCAGTTCTTC,CASSPDAGGSYNEQFF
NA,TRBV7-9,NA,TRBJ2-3,TGTGCCAGCACCGATATTGCCCAGGCTCGCACAGATACGCAGTATTTT,CASTDIAQARTDTQYF
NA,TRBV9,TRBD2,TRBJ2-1,TGTGCCAGCAGCGATAGCGGGAGGGACAACAATGAGCAGTTCTTC,CASSDSGRDNNEQFF
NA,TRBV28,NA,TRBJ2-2,TGTGCCAGCAGTTTATACGGCGGGGAGCTGTTTTTT,CASSLYGGELFF
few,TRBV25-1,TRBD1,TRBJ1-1,TGTGCCAGCAGTCGAGCAGGGGGCACTGAAGCTTTCTTT,CASSRAGGTEAFF
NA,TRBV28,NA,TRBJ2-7,TGTGCCAGCAGTTTACCCCCGGGTGTCCCCTACGAGCAGTACTTC,CASSLPPGVPYEQYF